The 9 T cell receptor beta chains reported below all come from one sample, sequenced in a study of Graves' ophthalmopathy and Graves' hyperthyroidism. Amplified TCR beta CDR3 regions were obtained using RNA transcripts as template. First-round RT-PCR employed HTBI primers, with a second-round multiplex PCR after it. TCRdb independently ran MiXCR on the multiplex PCR reads; one entry per CDR3 protein. The sample gives 400,000 to 500,000 distinct CDR3 sequences, approximately 21% of which show up once; 2.5% to 3.5% is in the top ten. The sample comprised peripheral blood. These TCRs come from a woman aged 18-35 years with stable Graves' hyperthyroidism.

There are many counts of this clonotype. The chain combines TRBV6-1 with TRBJ1-3; D is uncertain. V dropped 6 bases and J dropped 1 base, with 10 bases sitting between them. Germline V gene data show CDR1 as MNHNS and CDR2 as SASEGT. The CDR3 has 14 residues. The CDR3 loop is CASSTGSSGNTIYF. The CDR3 coding sequence is TGTGCCAGCAGCACCGGGTCTTCTGGAAACACCATATATTTT.

The chain uses TRBV6-2 or TRBV6-3 and TRBJ1-2; unclear D gene. Trimming took 0 bases from V and 8 from J, leaving 13 bases between them. This CDR3 contains 14 residues. Germline CDR1 and CDR2: MNHEY and SVGEGT. As DNA, the CDR3 is TGTGCCAGCAGTTACTCGATGGGAGCGAGGGGCTACACCTTC. Residues: CASSYSMGARGYTF.

This clonotype was seen ten or more times. V gene TRBV20-1 combines with J gene TRBJ2-4, with D possibly being TRBD1 (6 bases). Germline V lookup: CDR1 DFQATT, CDR2 SNEGSKA (reference sequence). V was clipped by 3 bases and J by 3 bases, with 15 bases between them. The CDR3 has 15 amino acids. In nucleotides, the CDR3 is TGCAGTGCTAGGGGGGCAGGGCTGGGCAAAAACATTCAGTACTTC. Its translation: CSARGAGLGKNIQYF.

This clonotype was seen ten or more times. The chain employs TRBV30 and TRBJ1-5, with D possibly TRBD1 on 5 matching bases. Germline V gene sequence: CDR1 GTSNPN, CDR2 SVGIG (reference sequence). The CDR3 covers 14 residues. V lost 1 base, J lost 7 bases, and 14 bases lay in between. CDR3 sequence: CAWSAGGSGQPQHF. DNA for the CDR3: TGTGCCTGGAGTGCCGGGGGGTCCGGGCAGCCCCAGCATTTT.

Ten or more counts support this clonotype. This sequence joins TRBV11-3 and TRBJ2-7; 12 nucleotides agree with TRBD2. This CDR3 region has 19 residues. V dropped 3 bases and J dropped 0; count of bases not matched to a gene: 12. Germline CDR1 is SGHNT and CDR2 is YENEEA. CDR3 region: CASSFPGLAGTLSSYEQYF. CDR3 DNA sequence: TGTGCCAGCAGCTTCCCGGGACTAGCGGGTACCCTGAGCTCCTACGAGCAGTACTTC.

Many counts were recorded for this clonotype. The chain is built from TRBV20-1 and TRBJ2-2; D is unresolved. CDR1 DFQATT and CDR2 SNEGSKA come from the germline V gene (reference sequence). There are 13 residues in the CDR3. With 4 bases removed from V and 1 base from J, the gap between germline ends came to 7 bases. DNA for the CDR3: TGCAGTGCTACGTGGGGGAACACCGGGGAGCTGTTTTTT. Translating gives CSATWGNTGELFF.

This clonotype occurred a few times. This chain uses TRBV2 with TRBJ2-2; D is uncertain. Germline V CDR1 and CDR2: SNHLY, FYNNEI. V lost 7 bases, J lost 3 bases, and 9 bases lay in between. The CDR3 totals 13 residues. This CDR3 is CASKELYTGELFF. CDR3 nucleotides: TGTGCCAGCAAGGAGTTGTACACCGGGGAGCTGTTTTTT.

Ten or more counts support this clonotype. The chain has TRBV29-1 and TRBJ2-5; a weak D match, TRBD2 (5 bases). V gave up 5 bases and J gave up 5 bases, with 15 bases separating them. The CDR3 runs to 13 residues. Germline V gene lookup returns CDR1 SQVTM and CDR2 ANQGSEA. The CDR3: CSVKGLALETQYF. The CDR3 DNA sequence: TGCAGCGTTAAGGGTCTAGCATTGGAGACCCAGTACTTC. Combining the CDR3 with reference TRBV29-1 and TRBJ2-5 gives the whole variable domain SAVISQKPSRDICQRGTSLTIQCQVDSQVTMMFWYRQQPGQSLTLIATANQGSEATYESGFVIDKFPISRPNLTFSTLTVSNMSPEDSSIYLCSVKGLALETQYFGPGTRLLVL.

This clonotype was detected many times. J is TRBJ2-7 and V is TRBV7-9; TRBD2 might be the D (6 bases). Trimming shortened V by 6 bases and J by 3 bases, and 9 bases separated the two germline ends. The CDR3 is 12 amino acids. Per the germline V gene, CDR1 is SEHNR and CDR2 is FQNEAQ (reference sequence). CDR3 coding DNA: TGTGCCAGCAGGGCTAGCGTCTACGAGCAGTACTTC. Its translation: CASRASVYEQYF. Full variable domain (missing parts from reference TRBV7-9 and TRBJ2-7): DTGVSQNPRHKITKRGQNVTFRCDPISEHNRLYWYRQTLGQGPEFLTYFQNEAQLEKSRLLSDRFSAERPKGSFSTLEIQRTEQGDSAMYLCASRASVYEQYFGPGTRLTVT.